The rows below give T cell receptor beta chains drawn from one sample of a study of Tregs in tolerant kidney transplant recipients. Profiled with immunoSEQ multiplex PCR; TCRdb holds only in-frame clones, not every one. The sample contains fewer than 80,000 clones, roughly nine tenths of which appear only once. The sample in question was CD4+ T cells from blood, obtained before the transplant. These TCRs come from a human donor who received a combined kidney and bone marrow transplant. Both conserved end residues are part of each CDR3. D genes are given only for firm matches. A clone size is listed for some rows: how often the clone was seen (once, few, many), or a class if it is expanded.

D	J	V	size	DNA	CDR3
-	TRBJ2-1	TRBV5-1	-	TGCGCCAGCACCGCGATGGGGCGGAACCGATACAATGAGCAGTTCTTC	CASTAMGRNRYNEQFF
TRBD2	TRBJ2-1	TRBV2	-	TGTGCCAGCAGAGGGGTAGCGGGAGTGGGTGAGCAGTTCTTC	CASRGVAGVGEQFF
TRBD2	TRBJ2-1	TRBV9	-	TGTGCCAGCAGCAAGAGGGCTAGCGGGAGTATAGAGGGCACCTACAATGAGCAGTTCTTC	CASSKRASGSIEGTYNEQFF
TRBD1	TRBJ2-7	TRBV5-1	-	TGCGCCAGCAGCGCCCTGACAGGGTCATCCTACGAGCAGTACTTC	CASSALTGSSYEQYF
-	TRBJ2-2	TRBV29-1	-	TGCAGCGCGACCGAGGGGGGGGCCGGGGAGCTGTTTTTT	CSATEGGAGELFF
TRBD2	TRBJ2-1	TRBV28	once	TGTGCCAGCAGTCCCCGCGGGAGCACCTACAATGAGCAGTTCTTC	CASSPRGSTYNEQFF
-	TRBJ2-7	TRBV27	few	TGTGCCAGCAGTCCTTCGAACACACAGGGCTGGGAGCAGTACTTC	CASSPSNTQGWEQYF
-	TRBJ2-2	TRBV5-1	-	TGCGCCAGCAGCGCCGACAGGCCGAACACCGGGGAGCTGTTTTTT	CASSADRPNTGELFF
TRBD1	TRBJ2-7	TRBV7-2	-	TGTGCCAGCAGTACCGGGACAGGGAGGACCTACGAGCAGTACTTC	CASSTGTGRTYEQYF
-	TRBJ2-3	TRBV5-5	-	TGTGCCAGCAGCCAACCGATGGGGGGAGCAGATACGCAGTATTTT	CASSQPMGGADTQYF
TRBD1	TRBJ1-5	TRBV29-1	-	TGCAGCGTTGAAACCCAGGGGGCTGGGCAGCCCCAGCATTTT	CSVETQGAGQPQHF
TRBD1	TRBJ1-1	TRBV27	-	TGTGCCAGCAGTATAGGGGGCAAGGGCACTGAAGCTTTCTTT	CASSIGGKGTEAFF
TRBD1	TRBJ1-2	TRBV28	-	TGTGCCAGCAGTTTGGAGACAGGACAGGGCTATGGCTACACCTTC	CASSLETGQGYGYTF
TRBD1	TRBJ1-1	TRBV18	once	TGTGCCAGCTCAGCCGGGACAGGGGTGTGGAACACTGAAGCTTTCTTT	CASSAGTGVWNTEAFF
-	TRBJ1-5	TRBV27	-	TGTGCCAGCAGTTTCGCGGACAGTTATCAGCCCCAGCATTTT	CASSFADSYQPQHF
TRBD2	TRBJ2-7	TRBV10-3	-	TGTGCCATCTCCAGGCGGGAGGATTCCTACGAGCAGTACTTC	CAISRREDSYEQYF
TRBD1	TRBJ1-4	TRBV11-2	-	TGTGCCAGCAGCTTAGATCGGTGGGGAACAGGGGGCAGCGGTAATGAAAAACTGTTTTTT	CASSLDRWGTGGSGNEKLFF
-	TRBJ2-6	TRBV5-6	-	TGTGCCAGCAGCCCTCTTGTAGGCATGACCCCCGGGGGGGCCAACGTCCTGACTTTC	CASSPLVGMTPGGANVLTF
TRBD2	TRBJ2-3	TRBV7-2	-	TGTGCCAGCAGCTTAGGGACTAGCGGGCGTGCGGATACGCAGTATTTT	CASSLGTSGRADTQYF
-	TRBJ2-4	TRBV2	-	TGTGCGACCGTGAGGGGGTCTACCAACATTCAGTACTTC	CATVRGSTNIQYF
-	TRBJ2-2	TRBV7-2	-	TGTGCCAGCAGCTGGAGGCAGGGGTCGACCGGGGAGCTGTTTTTT	CASSWRQGSTGELFF
TRBD2	TRBJ2-2	TRBV6-1	once	TGTGCCAGCAGTGTGGAGGGACTAGCGGCGAACACCGGGGAGCTGTTTTTT	CASSVEGLAANTGELFF
-	TRBJ2-7	TRBV29-1	-	TGCAGCGTTGGATCCTGGGAAGGGGGAGAGCAGTACTTC	CSVGSWEGGEQYF
TRBD1	TRBJ1-2	TRBV27	-	TGTGCCAGCAGTCCCCGACGGACAGGATGGTATCGGGGCTACACCTTC	CASSPRRTGWYRGYTF
TRBD2	TRBJ2-1	TRBV27	-	TGTGCCAGCAGGGGAGGGGCTACCTACAATGAGCAGTTCTTC	CASRGGATYNEQFF